These T cell receptor beta chains were read from a single sample in a study of cytomegalovirus exposure and HLA in healthy donors. Clones were sequenced by immunoSEQ multiplex PCR, and TCRdb holds only the in-frame ones, with some missing. The sample shows roughly 150,000 clones, about 64% of them seen only once. Sequencing input: PBMCs. These receptors were obtained from a woman in her twenties or thirties in good health and CMV-seropositive. The CDR3 runs from the conserved cysteine through the conserved F or W. A D gene is named only where the DNA matches it firmly. Clone size is not always given. Where it is, it says once, few, many or a class for expanded clones.

CDR3 protein: CASSPSRSGPGGEKLFF; CDR3 DNA: TGTGCCAGCTCGCCAAGCCGATCAGGGCCGGGGGGTGAAAAACTGTTTTTT; D gene: .; V gene: TRBV18; clone size: .; J gene: TRBJ1-4
CDR3 protein: CASRGGRLAFF; CDR3 DNA: TGTGCCAGCAGAGGAGGGAGGTTAGCTTTCTTT; D gene: .; V gene: TRBV2; clone size: once; J gene: TRBJ1-1
CDR3 protein: CASSLTGENTEAFF; CDR3 DNA: TGTGCCAGCAGCTTAACAGGGGAGAACACTGAAGCTTTCTTT; D gene: TRBD1; V gene: TRBV7-6; clone size: few; J gene: TRBJ1-1
CDR3 protein: CASSDDRGLGYTF; CDR3 DNA: TGTGCCAGCAGCGATGACAGGGGGCTCGGCTACACCTTC; D gene: TRBD1; V gene: TRBV9; clone size: few; J gene: TRBJ1-2
CDR3 protein: CAWTGQPNHEQYF; CDR3 DNA: TGTGCCTGGACGGGACAGCCGAACCACGAGCAGTACTTC; D gene: TRBD1; V gene: TRBV30; clone size: .; J gene: TRBJ2-7
CDR3 protein: CASSQDFRGRESNQPQHF; CDR3 DNA: TGCGCCAGCAGCCAAGATTTTAGGGGGCGAGAGAGCAATCAGCCCCAGCATTTT; D gene: TRBD1; V gene: TRBV4-1; clone size: .; J gene: TRBJ1-5
CDR3 protein: CASSNNRDSIEQFF; CDR3 DNA: TGTGCCAGCAGCAACAACCGGGACAGCATAGAGCAGTTCTTC; D gene: TRBD1; V gene: TRBV6-6; clone size: .; J gene: TRBJ2-1
CDR3 protein: CASSSIYRGTSATNEKLFF; CDR3 DNA: TGTGCCAGCAGTTCCATTTACAGGGGGACCTCTGCAACTAATGAAAAACTGTTTTTT; D gene: TRBD1; V gene: TRBV27; clone size: few; J gene: TRBJ1-4
CDR3 protein: CASSLSSGTGELFF; CDR3 DNA: TGTGCCAGCAGCCTATCTAGCGGGACCGGGGAGCTGTTTTTT; D gene: TRBD2; V gene: TRBV7-6; clone size: .; J gene: TRBJ2-2
CDR3 protein: CASSSRANEKLFF; CDR3 DNA: TGTGCCAGCAGTTCCCGGGCTAATGAAAAACTGTTTTTT; D gene: .; V gene: TRBV28; clone size: few; J gene: TRBJ1-4
CDR3 protein: CASSPDRVEKLFF; CDR3 DNA: TGTGCCAGCTCACCCGACAGGGTTGAAAAACTGTTTTTT; D gene: TRBD1; V gene: TRBV18; clone size: .; J gene: TRBJ1-4
CDR3 protein: CASSPTSSADTQYF; CDR3 DNA: TGTGCCAGCAGCCCCACTAGTTCGGCAGATACGCAGTATTTT; D gene: .; V gene: TRBV2; clone size: .; J gene: TRBJ2-3
CDR3 protein: CASTGIGLAEKRAETQYF; CDR3 DNA: TGTGCCAGCACTGGCATCGGACTAGCGGAAAAGAGGGCGGAGACCCAGTACTTC; D gene: TRBD2; V gene: TRBV2; clone size: .; J gene: TRBJ2-5
CDR3 protein: CASSVTGTRTDTQYF; CDR3 DNA: TGCGCCAGCAGCGTTACCGGGACTAGGACAGATACGCAGTATTTT; D gene: TRBD2; V gene: TRBV5-1; clone size: .; J gene: TRBJ2-3
CDR3 protein: CASGGGEPFF; CDR3 DNA: TGTGCCAGCGGGGGAGGGGAACCGTTTTTT; D gene: .; V gene: TRBV2; clone size: few; J gene: TRBJ1-4
CDR3 protein: CASSSLLENEKLFF; CDR3 DNA: TGTGCCAGCAGCTCGCTGTTAGAAAATGAAAAACTGTTTTTT; D gene: .; V gene: TRBV7-9; clone size: .; J gene: TRBJ1-4
CDR3 protein: CASSFSTDQETQYF; CDR3 DNA: TGCGCCAGCAGCTTTAGTACCGATCAAGAGACCCAGTACTTC; D gene: .; V gene: TRBV5-1; clone size: few; J gene: TRBJ2-5
CDR3 protein: CASSPGTGLQINPDTQYF; CDR3 DNA: TGCGCCAGCAGTCCCGGGACAGGGCTTCAAATCAATCCAGATACGCAGTATTTT; D gene: TRBD1; V gene: TRBV10-1; clone size: .; J gene: TRBJ2-3
CDR3 protein: CAWSSLSNTGELFF; CDR3 DNA: TGTGCCTGGAGTTCCCTATCCAACACCGGGGAGCTGTTTTTT; D gene: .; V gene: TRBV30; clone size: .; J gene: TRBJ2-2
CDR3 protein: CASSAGGAGEKLFF; CDR3 DNA: TGTGCCAGCAGCGCAGGGGGCGCCGGGGAAAAACTGTTTTTT; D gene: TRBD1; V gene: TRBV6-5; clone size: .; J gene: TRBJ1-4
CDR3 protein: CASSRTGTGLSYEQYF; CDR3 DNA: TGTGCCAGCAGCCGTACTGGGACAGGGTTAAGTTACGAGCAGTACTTC; D gene: TRBD1; V gene: TRBV5-5; clone size: .; J gene: TRBJ2-7
CDR3 protein: CASLQGGGYEQYF; CDR3 DNA: TGTGCCAGCTTACAGGGAGGGGGCTACGAGCAGTACTTC; D gene: .; V gene: TRBV6-6; clone size: .; J gene: TRBJ2-7
CDR3 protein: CASTTTGGLDGYTF; CDR3 DNA: TGTGCCAGCACTACGACAGGGGGCCTGGATGGCTACACCTTC; D gene: TRBD1; V gene: TRBV6-5; clone size: .; J gene: TRBJ1-2
CDR3 protein: CAISEASGTSRSGANVLTF; CDR3 DNA: TGTGCCATCAGTGAGGCCTCCGGGACTAGTCGGTCTGGGGCCAACGTCCTGACTTTC; D gene: TRBD2; V gene: TRBV10-3; clone size: .; J gene: TRBJ2-6
CDR3 protein: CATGQGLYEQYF; CDR3 DNA: TGTGCCACCGGGCAGGGGCTCTACGAGCAGTACTTC; D gene: .; V gene: TRBV11-3; clone size: .; J gene: TRBJ2-7
CDR3 protein: CAKPPGSHITGELFF; CDR3 DNA: TGTGCCAAACCACCGGGATCGCACATTACCGGGGAGCTGTTTTTT; D gene: .; V gene: TRBV11-2; clone size: .; J gene: TRBJ2-2
CDR3 protein: CASSMLDYTDTQYF; CDR3 DNA: TGTGCCAGTAGTATGCTTGACTACACAGATACGCAGTATTTT; D gene: .; V gene: TRBV19; clone size: .; J gene: TRBJ2-3
CDR3 protein: CASSGAGITNPPLQQYF; CDR3 DNA: TGCGCCAGCAGTGGTGCGGGAATCACAAACCCACCCCTACAGCAGTACTTC; D gene: .; V gene: TRBV10-2; clone size: few; J gene: TRBJ2-7
CDR3 protein: CASSIFGTGGAGANVLTF; CDR3 DNA: TGTGCCAGTAGTATTTTTGGGACAGGGGGCGCTGGGGCCAACGTCCTGACTTTC; D gene: TRBD1; V gene: TRBV19; clone size: .; J gene: TRBJ2-6
CDR3 protein: CASSPRLSDGYTF; CDR3 DNA: TGTGCCAGCTCACCGCGGCTTAGTGATGGCTACACCTTC; D gene: .; V gene: TRBV18; clone size: few; J gene: TRBJ1-2
CDR3 protein: CASSSRLALGNEQFF; CDR3 DNA: TGTGCCAGCAGCTCGCGGCTAGCTTTGGGGAATGAGCAGTTCTTC; D gene: .; V gene: TRBV5-4; clone size: .; J gene: TRBJ2-1
CDR3 protein: CASSLYGTGLGEQYF; CDR3 DNA: TGCGCCAGCAGCTTGTATGGGACAGGCCTGGGCGAGCAGTACTTC; D gene: TRBD1; V gene: TRBV5-1; clone size: few; J gene: TRBJ2-7
CDR3 protein: CAPTPGNTGELFF; CDR3 DNA: TGTGCCCCTACCCCAGGGAACACCGGGGAGCTGTTTTTT; D gene: .; V gene: TRBV19; clone size: .; J gene: TRBJ2-2
CDR3 protein: CASSFLAAYNEQFF; CDR3 DNA: TGTGCCAGCAGCTTCCTAGCGGCATACAATGAGCAGTTCTTC; D gene: TRBD2; V gene: TRBV7-9; clone size: many; J gene: TRBJ2-1
CDR3 protein: CASSYLATGADTQYF; CDR3 DNA: TGTGCCAGCAGTTACTTGGCGACAGGGGCAGATACGCAGTATTTT; D gene: TRBD1; V gene: TRBV6-5; clone size: .; J gene: TRBJ2-3
CDR3 protein: CASSQVHSGRQGDQPQHF; CDR3 DNA: TGCGCCAGCAGCCAAGTACACTCGGGGAGGCAGGGGGATCAGCCCCAGCATTTT; D gene: TRBD1; V gene: TRBV4-1; clone size: .; J gene: TRBJ1-5
CDR3 protein: CASSIGPRGNYEQYF; CDR3 DNA: TGTGCCAGTAGTATAGGCCCCCGAGGGAACTACGAGCAGTACTTC; D gene: .; V gene: TRBV19; clone size: .; J gene: TRBJ2-7
CDR3 protein: CASSLGSSSANEQFF; CDR3 DNA: TGCGCCAGCAGCTTGGGGTCTAGCAGCGCCAATGAGCAGTTCTTC; D gene: .; V gene: TRBV5-1; clone size: .; J gene: TRBJ2-1
CDR3 protein: CASSLVAAGDYGYTF; CDR3 DNA: TGCGCCAGCAGCTTGGTGGCGGCAGGGGACTATGGCTACACCTTC; D gene: .; V gene: TRBV5-1; clone size: few; J gene: TRBJ1-2
CDR3 protein: CASSQAPRIASGRTYEQYF; CDR3 DNA: TGCGCCAGCAGCCAAGCCCCACGAATAGCCAGCGGGAGAACCTACGAGCAGTACTTC; D gene: TRBD2; V gene: TRBV4-1; clone size: .; J gene: TRBJ2-7
CDR3 protein: CASSAGTGGRKNIQYF; CDR3 DNA: TGTGCCAGCAGCGCCGGGACAGGGGGCAGAAAAAACATTCAGTACTTC; D gene: TRBD1; V gene: TRBV7-9; clone size: .; J gene: TRBJ2-4
CDR3 protein: CASSYSIRGVYEQYF; CDR3 DNA: TGTGCCAGCAGTTACTCGATTCGGGGGGTCTACGAGCAGTACTTC; D gene: TRBD2; V gene: TRBV6-5; clone size: .; J gene: TRBJ2-7
CDR3 protein: CASSIESELGPIYF; CDR3 DNA: TGCGCCAGCAGTATCGAGTCGGAACTTGGGCCCATATATTTT; D gene: .; V gene: TRBV5-1; clone size: .; J gene: TRBJ1-3
CDR3 protein: CASTRGGGYEQYF; CDR3 DNA: TGTGCCAGCACTCGCGGTGGTGGGTACGAGCAGTACTTC; D gene: .; V gene: TRBV6-5; clone size: .; J gene: TRBJ2-7
CDR3 protein: CASSEETSKTDTQYF; CDR3 DNA: TGTGCCAGCAGTGAAGAAACTAGCAAAACAGATACGCAGTATTTT; D gene: .; V gene: TRBV2; clone size: .; J gene: TRBJ2-3
CDR3 protein: CASSEAQGFEQYF; CDR3 DNA: TGTGCCAGCAGTGAAGCGCAGGGGTTCGAGCAGTACTTC; D gene: .; V gene: TRBV6-1; clone size: .; J gene: TRBJ2-7
CDR3 protein: CASSTGLSAITDTQYF; CDR3 DNA: TGCGCCAGCAGCACGGGTCTAAGTGCGATCACAGATACGCAGTATTTT; D gene: .; V gene: TRBV5-1; clone size: .; J gene: TRBJ2-3
CDR3 protein: CASSFRRDQPQHF; CDR3 DNA: TGTGCCAGCAGTTTTAGACGGGATCAGCCCCAGCATTTT; D gene: .; V gene: TRBV27; clone size: once; J gene: TRBJ1-5
CDR3 protein: CASSLAAGMNTEAFF; CDR3 DNA: TGCGCCAGCAGCTTGGCCGCAGGGATGAACACTGAAGCTTTCTTT; D gene: .; V gene: TRBV5-1; clone size: once; J gene: TRBJ1-1
CDR3 protein: CASSLETRGRGGEQFF; CDR3 DNA: TGCGCCAGCAGCCTTGAAACCAGGGGGCGCGGTGGTGAGCAGTTCTTC; D gene: TRBD1; V gene: TRBV5-1; clone size: .; J gene: TRBJ2-1
CDR3 protein: CASSRTTQGARAFF; CDR3 DNA: TGTGCCAGCAGTCGCACAACACAGGGGGCGAGAGCTTTCTTT; D gene: TRBD1; V gene: TRBV28; clone size: few; J gene: TRBJ1-1
CDR3 protein: CASSVSDYEVPYNEQFF; CDR3 DNA: TGTGCCAGCAGCGTATCCGATTATGAGGTACCCTACAATGAGCAGTTCTTC; D gene: .; V gene: TRBV9; clone size: few; J gene: TRBJ2-1
CDR3 protein: CASSPSRGLPYEQYF; CDR3 DNA: TGTGCCAGCAGTCCCTCTCGGGGGTTACCCTACGAGCAGTACTTC; D gene: .; V gene: TRBV27; clone size: .; J gene: TRBJ2-7
CDR3 protein: CASSVSGGITDTQYF; CDR3 DNA: TGTGCCAGCAGCGTTAGCGGGGGGATCACAGATACGCAGTATTTT; D gene: TRBD2; V gene: TRBV9; clone size: few; J gene: TRBJ2-3